These 21 T cell receptor beta chains originate from one sample sequenced in a study of shared clonotypes between healthy human individuals. The data were produced by immunoSEQ multiplex PCR, yet TCRdb's version contains in-frame clones alone and is incomplete. The sample holds more than 2 million clones; 95% are singletons and the top ten take approximately 0.13%. Material for sequencing was naive CD4+ T cells sorted from blood. The subset: CD45RA+ positively selected. These receptors were taken from a young man in good health.

The rearrangement joins TRBV30 to TRBJ2-7, with D possibly called TRBD1 or TRBD2 (5 bases each). This CDR3 contains 15 residues. The V end was cut by 3 bases, the J end by 3 bases, with 18 bases between. Germline V lookup: CDR1 GTSNPN, CDR2 SVGIG (reference sequence). The CDR3 loop is CAWRIGLGRSYEQYF. CDR3 DNA: TGTGCCTGGAGGATTGGTTTGGGACGGAGCTACGAGCAGTACTTC.

The chain is built from TRBV7-2 and TRBJ2-7; no clear D gene. Germline V gene data show CDR1 as SGHTA and CDR2 as FQGNSA. The CDR3 has 12 amino acids. V lost 3 bases to trimming and J lost 4 bases, with 7 bases between them. The CDR3 DNA reads as TGTGCCAGCAGCTTCTATACGTACGAGCAGTACTTC. Amino acids: CASSFYTYEQYF.

The chain employs TRBV7-2 and TRBJ2-5; D gene uncertain. V lost 5 bases and J 5 bases, leaving 6 bases between the germline ends. This CDR3 region has 11 residues. In germline, CDR1 is SGHTA, CDR2 FQGNSA. This CDR3 reads CASSGRETQYF. DNA of the CDR3: TGTGCCAGCAGCGGTAGGGAGACCCAGTACTTC.

This clone was observed a single time. The genes are TRBV7-9 and TRBJ1-2; no firm D call. The ends were cut back, 0 bases at V and 8 bases at J, with 16 bases in the middle. Germline CDR1 SEHNR, CDR2 FQNEAQ (reference sequence). This CDR3 comprises 15 residues. In DNA form, the CDR3 reads TGTGCCAGCAGCTTAGCGGGCCAGGAATTGAGGGGCTACACCTTC. This sequence encodes CASSLAGQELRGYTF.

This clone was seen a single time. The chain is built from TRBV10-3 and TRBJ2-7; D may match TRBD1 or TRBD2 (6 bases each). Trimming removed 4 bases at V and 2 bases at J, with 15 bases between. The germline V gene encodes CDR1 ENHRY and CDR2 SYGVKD. The CDR3 has 15 residues. In DNA form, the CDR3 reads TGTGCCATCAGTGTAGGGGGACTTGGCACCTACGAGCAGTACTTC. This encodes CAISVGGLGTYEQYF.

J is TRBJ1-4 and V is TRBV11-2; the match to TRBD1 covers 11 bases. The CDR3 contains 15 residues. Trimming cost V 0 bases and J 10 bases; bases outside gene matches: 4. Germline lookup yields CDR1 SGHAT and CDR2 FQNNGV. In DNA, the CDR3 is TGTGCCAGCAGCTTAGACCGAGGGACAGGGGGAAAACTGTTTTTT. It translates to CASSLDRGTGGKLFF.

CDR3 in DNA: TGTGCCAGCAGCCCGGGAGGGACTAGCGGGAATAACGAGCAGTACTTC. It is translated as CASSPGGTSGNNEQYF. This chain links TRBV11-3 with TRBJ2-7; 13 nucleotides agree with TRBD2. Germline assignment: CDR1 SGHNT and CDR2 YENEEA. The CDR3 consists of 16 residues. The J segment lost 5 bases and the V segment lost 5 bases, leaving 9 bases of the junction unmatched.

The chain is built from TRBV28 and TRBJ1-1; perhaps TRBD1 as D (5 bases). The CDR3 totals 10 residues. Germline values: CDR1 MDHEN, CDR2 SYDVKM. Trimming removed 10 bases at V and 5 bases at J, with 8 bases between. The CDR3 nucleotides are TGTGCCACCGAGGGGACTGAAGCTTTCTTT. Translating it yields CATEGTEAFF.

This chain uses TRBV18 with TRBJ1-2, with D hard to call. V shed 4 bases and J shed 3 bases, with 15 bases lying between them. Looked up from germline, CDR1 is KGHSH and CDR2 is LQKENI. This CDR3 is built from 15 residues. CDR3 DNA sequence: TGTGCCAGCTCACTCCCCGGAGGTTTGGACTATGGCTACACCTTC. As protein: CASSLPGGLDYGYTF.

V gene TRBV21-1 combines with J gene TRBJ1-2; the table's D call, TRBD1, was not checked against the DNA. TRBV21-1 is designated a pseudogene. This CDR3 spans 16 amino acids. This CDR3 reads CASSKVTQGVNYGYTF. CDR3 in DNA: TGTGCCAGCAGCAAAGTAACCCAGGGGGTCAACTATGGCTACACCTTC.

DNA for the CDR3: TGTGCCAGCAGTTACTTCAACAACGGAGCTAACTATGGCTACACCTTC. Amino acid sequence: CASSYFNNGANYGYTF. The rearrangement joins TRBV6-5 to TRBJ1-2; D is unclear. The germline CDR1 and CDR2 sequences are MNHEY and SVGAGI. Trimming removed 1 base from V and 0 bases from J, with 12 bases in between. The CDR3 is 16 amino acids.

The CDR3 DNA is TGTGCCAGCAGCTCCCTTCGGGACAGGGGTTACGAGCAGTACTTC. Protein sequence: CASSSLRDRGYEQYF. The chain uses TRBV27 and TRBJ2-7; TRBD1 agrees at 10 bases. Per germline, CDR1 MNHEY and CDR2 SMNVEV (reference sequence). Unmatched junction bases numbered 9, after V lost 6 bases and J lost 4 bases. The CDR3 contains 15 residues.

V gene TRBV6-5 combines with J gene TRBJ2-3, with TRBD1 identical over 8 bases. Germline CDR1 and CDR2: MNHEY and SVGAGI. The length of the CDR3 is 15 residues. The V gene end was trimmed by 4 bases and the J gene end by 1 base; junction bases not matched to a gene: 4. The CDR3 loop is CASSLGQGRTDTQYF. The CDR3 nucleotides are TGTGCCAGCAGTTTAGGACAGGGTCGCACAGATACGCAGTATTTT.

This chain uses TRBV25-1 with TRBJ1-6; tentatively, D is TRBD1 (6 bases). V lost 8 bases and J 10 bases, leaving 21 bases between the germline ends. CDR3 length equals 15 residues. Germline V CDR1 and CDR2: MGHDK, SYGVNS. For the CDR3, the DNA is TGTGCCAGCGGAAAGCCGGGACACTCAACATCACCCCTCCACTTT. It encodes CASGKPGHSTSPLHF.

This rearrangement joins TRBV28 to TRBJ1-4; D remains unclear. Germline V gene data show CDR1 as MDHEN and CDR2 as SYDVKM. The CDR3 covers 16 residues. V was cut by 7 bases and J by 6 bases, with 21 bases left in between. The CDR3 loop reads CASMNKQIRLDEKLFF. In nucleotides, the CDR3 is TGTGCCAGCATGAACAAGCAAATACGCCTGGATGAAAAACTGTTTTTT.

This clone showed up just once. The chain employs TRBV5-1 and TRBJ1-1; tentatively, D is TRBD1 (5 bases). The CDR3 spans 14 residues. Looked up from germline, CDR1 is SGHRS and CDR2 is YFSETQ. Trimming took 0 bases from V and 7 from J, leaving 13 bases between them. The CDR3 DNA reads as TGCGCCAGCAGCTTGGGCGATGGCAGGGTTGAAGCTTTCTTT. This encodes CASSLGDGRVEAFF. Full variable domain (missing parts from reference TRBV5-1 and TRBJ1-1): KAGVTQTPRYLIKTRGQQVTLSCSPISGHRSVSWYQQTPGQGLQFLFEYFSETQRNKGNFPGRFSGRQFSNSRSEMNVSTLELGDSALYLCASSLGDGRVEAFFGQGTRLTVV.

CDR3 amino acids: CASSDTHTIGNTIYF. The DNA for the CDR3 is TGTGCCAGCAGTGACACACATACAATTGGAAACACCATATATTTT. The rearrangement joins TRBV6-1 to TRBJ1-3; D uncertain. Germline CDR1 and CDR2: MNHNS and SASEGT. V was shortened by 3 bases and J by 3 bases, with 12 bases between the two germline ends. CDR3 size: 15 residues.

The V and J genes are TRBV7-9 and TRBJ2-5; D is perhaps TRBD2 (6 bases). With 4 bases removed from V and 3 bases from J, the gap between germline ends came to 12 bases. The CDR3 runs 14 residues. CDR1 is SEHNR, CDR2 FQNEAQ, per germline (reference sequence). The CDR3 loop reads CASSYTGSKETQYF. CDR3 bases: TGTGCCAGCAGCTACACCGGGAGCAAAGAGACCCAGTACTTC.

The rearrangement links TRBV5-1 to TRBJ2-5, with 9 bases lining up with TRBD2. Germline V gives CDR1 SGHRS, CDR2 YFSETQ. This CDR3 region has 17 residues. V trimming: 4 bases; J trimming: 4 bases; junction bases outside the gene matches: 14. This CDR3 reads CASSPMGGGGATETQYF. The DNA for the CDR3 is TGCGCCAGCAGCCCCATGGGCGGCGGGGGGGCCACAGAGACCCAGTACTTC.

The genes are TRBV11-3 and TRBJ2-5; 7 bases are a match to TRBD1. CDR1 is SGHNT and CDR2 is YENEEA in the germline V gene. The CDR3 is 13 amino acids. J was trimmed by 2 bases and V by 7 bases; bases with no gene match: 4. CDR3 sequence: CASTADRQETQYF. Here the CDR3 DNA reads TGTGCCAGCACCGCGGACAGGCAAGAGACCCAGTACTTC. The complete variable domain, with remaining parts taken from reference TRBV11-3 and TRBJ2-5, reads EAGVVQSPRYKIIEKKQPVAFWCNPISGHNTLYWYLQNLGQGPELLIRYENEEAVDDSQLPKDRFSAERLKGVDSTLKIQPAELGDSAVYLCASTADRQETQYFGPGTRLLVL.

For this clone: The same CDR3 arises from other DNA sequences in this sample as well. The rearrangement links TRBV7-9 to TRBJ1-2; the match to TRBD1 covers 7 bases. This CDR3 has 14 amino acids. With V trimmed by 2 bases and J by 6 bases, 6 bases remained unmatched. Germline loops: CDR1 SEHNR, CDR2 FQNEAQ (reference sequence). The CDR3 DNA sequence: TGTGCCAGCAGCTTATCTCAGGGGGAGGATGGCTACACCTTC. Protein: CASSLSQGEDGYTF. Supplemented by reference TRBV7-9 and TRBJ1-2, the full variable domain reads DTGVSQNPRHKITKRGQNVTFRCDPISEHNRLYWYRQTLGQGPEFLTYFQNEAQLEKSRLLSDRFSAERPKGSFSTLEIQRTEQGDSAMYLCASSLSQGEDGYTFGSGTRLTVV.